The 20 T cell receptor beta chains presented below share a single source sample, sequenced in a study of blood T cell repertoires in COVID-19 (dated by TCRdb to 2018 to 2020). Libraries were prepared through the immunoSEQ multiplex PCR assay. Here the immuneACCESS table is served through TCRdb, limited to in-frame sequences with V and J called. Missing clones are a known gap in these copies; in checked studies unresolved V genes cover under half, and the rest lacks a known reason. Across this sample there are more than 90,000 clones, with around 87% seen only once. The top ten constitute around a tenth of the sample. The specimen sequenced was peripheral blood. The receptors come from a woman aged 30 to 39 with acute or convalescent COVID-19.

This chain connects TRBV27 to TRBJ2-1, with 8 bases matching TRBD1. This CDR3 region has 13 residues. Germline values: CDR1 MNHEY, CDR2 SMNVEV (reference sequence). The V segment lost 3 bases and the J segment 8 bases; nucleotides outside the gene matches: 3. Here the CDR3 reads CASSLPGGYEQFF. The CDR3 DNA follows: TGTGCCAGCAGTTTGCCAGGGGGCTATGAGCAGTTCTTC.

This clone was recorded only once. The chain recombines TRBV5-1 with TRBJ1-2; the match to TRBD1 covers 7 bases. Germline V gene sequence: CDR1 SGHRS, CDR2 YFSETQ. V lost 3 bases, J lost 8 bases, and 4 bases stayed unmatched. This CDR3 spans 12 amino acids. CDR3 sequence reads: CASSWGTDGYTF. DNA for the CDR3: TGCGCCAGCAGCTGGGGGACAGACGGCTACACCTTC.

This chain uses TRBV3-1 (or the pseudogene TRBV3-2) with TRBJ2-7, with TRBD1 matching over 10 bases. This CDR3 contains 14 residues. Germline CDR1 and CDR2: LGHDT and YNNKEL (reference sequence). J lost 5 bases, V lost 8 bases, and 9 bases had no gene match. The DNA for the CDR3 is TGTGCCAGCGGGGACAGGGGAAGGGGGGACGAGCAGTACTTC. Amino acids: CASGDRGRGDEQYF.

The chain links TRBV7-9 to TRBJ1-2, with TRBD1 matching over 8 bases. After removal of 4 bases from V and 2 bases from J, the junction contained 9 bases not matched to a gene. CDR1 and CDR2 from the germline V gene are SEHNR and FQNEAQ (reference sequence). This CDR3 contains 16 residues. The CDR3 region has the DNA TGTGCCAGCAGCTCACAGGGGGGAGTTGGGAACTATGGCTACACCTTC. Its translation: CASSSQGGVGNYGYTF.

This sequence joins TRBV4-1 and TRBJ1-1; unclear D gene. This CDR3 is built from 16 residues. Germline CDR1 reads MGHRA; CDR2 reads YSYEKL. V was shortened by 1 base and J by 1 base, with 13 bases between the two germline ends. The CDR3 reads CASSQGSGGPNTEAFF. The CDR3 DNA reads as TGCGCCAGCAGCCAAGGTTCTGGAGGGCCGAACACTGAAGCTTTCTTT.

As DNA, the CDR3 is TGTGCAAGTCGCTCCTCCGGACCCCTCCACTTT. Protein sequence: CASRSSGPLHF. The chain is built from TRBV12-2 and TRBJ1-6. TRBV12-2 is given as a pseudogene. The length of the CDR3 is 11 residues.

J is TRBJ1-1 and V is TRBV7-9, with TRBD1 matching 7 bases. This CDR3 has 13 amino acids. Germline values: CDR1 SEHNR, CDR2 FQNEAQ (reference sequence). J lost 7 bases, V lost 1 base, and 3 bases had no gene match. The DNA for the CDR3 is TGTGCCAGCAGCTTAGGGAGGGACAGTGAAGCTTTCTTT. It is translated as CASSLGRDSEAFF. Full variable domain (outside the CDR3, taken from reference TRBV7-9 and TRBJ1-1): DTGVSQNPRHKITKRGQNVTFRCDPISEHNRLYWYRQTLGQGPEFLTYFQNEAQLEKSRLLSDRFSAERPKGSFSTLEIQRTEQGDSAMYLCASSLGRDSEAFFGQGTRLTVV.

V and J are TRBV7-9 and TRBJ2-1, with D tentatively TRBD2 (5 bases). Germline loops: CDR1 SEHNR, CDR2 FQNEAQ (reference sequence). The V end lost 11 bases, the J end lost 12 bases, and 20 bases lay between the germline ends. The CDR3 has 12 amino acids. The CDR3 coding sequence is TGTGCCGGCGCGAGGGCCGACAACCCGCAGTTCTTC. The encoded protein is CAGARADNPQFF.

The V and J genes are TRBV6-6 and TRBJ2-1, with D tentatively TRBD1 (5 bases). Trimming took 3 bases from V and 6 from J, leaving 15 bases between them. Germline V gene data show CDR1 as MNHNY and CDR2 as SVGAGI (reference sequence). This CDR3 is 15 amino acids long. Written as DNA, the CDR3 is TGTGCCAGCAGTTATTTTGGGGCTAGTGGCAATGAGCAGTTCTTC. Translation: CASSYFGASGNEQFF.

The V and J genes are TRBV7-8 and TRBJ2-2; possible D gene TRBD1, 5 bases. Germline CDR1 is SGHVS and CDR2 is FQNEAQ. CDR3 size: 18 residues. V was pared by 2 bases and J by 0 bases, with 16 bases between. This chain's CDR3 is CASSLRLGQATNTGELFF. The CDR3 DNA reads as TGTGCCAGCAGCTTACGATTGGGGCAGGCGACGAACACCGGGGAGCTGTTTTTT. The full variable domain, its missing parts supplied by reference TRBV7-8 and TRBJ2-2, is GAGVSQSPRYKVAKRGQDVALRCDPISGHVSLFWYQQALGQGPEFLTYFQNEAQLDKSGLPSDRFFAERPEGSVSTLKIQRTQQEDSAVYLCASSLRLGQATNTGELFFGEGSRLTVL.

The V call is TRBV3-1 (or the pseudogene TRBV3-2), the J call TRBJ2-1; TRBD1 agrees at 9 bases. J lost 9 bases, V lost 7 bases, and 10 bases had no gene match. This CDR3 is built from 14 residues. CDR1 is LGHDT and CDR2 is YNNKEL in the germline V gene (reference sequence). CDR3: CASKVQGASFEQFF. The CDR3 coding sequence is TGTGCCAGCAAGGTACAGGGGGCCAGTTTTGAGCAGTTCTTC.

The chain links TRBV3-1 (or the pseudogene TRBV3-2) to TRBJ2-2; D unclear. V gave up 4 bases and J gave up 0 bases, with 9 bases separating them. The CDR3 sequence is 15 residues long. Germline V CDR1 and CDR2: LGHDT, YNNKEL (reference sequence). This chain's CDR3 is CASSPGPPNTGELFF. The CDR3 bases are TGTGCCAGCAGCCCTGGGCCGCCGAACACCGGGGAGCTGTTTTTT.

The chain links TRBV7-2 to TRBJ2-2; 7 positions agree with TRBD2. Germline V gene data show CDR1 as SGHTA and CDR2 as FQGNSA. There are 16 residues in the CDR3. The V and J ends lost 8 bases and 0 bases, in that order; junction bases with no gene match: 9. The CDR3 region is CASRRLGGTNTGELFF. In nucleotides, the CDR3 is TGTGCCAGCCGTCGACTCGGGGGGACGAACACCGGGGAGCTGTTTTTT.

The rearrangement joins TRBV18 to TRBJ2-2; the D gene is possibly TRBD1 (6 bases). The CDR3 loop spans 15 amino acids. Germline V lookup: CDR1 KGHSH, CDR2 LQKENI. Trimming removed 3 bases from V and 2 bases from J, with 10 bases in between. CDR3 DNA: TGTGCCAGCTCACCGTACAGGGTAAACACCGGGGAGCTGTTTTTT. Translating it yields CASSPYRVNTGELFF.

CDR3 in amino acids: CASSFGPGDTEAFF. The DNA for the CDR3 is TGTGCCAGCAGCTTTGGACCGGGAGACACTGAAGCTTTCTTT. The rearrangement joins TRBV3-1 (or the pseudogene TRBV3-2) to TRBJ1-1; D uncertain. The CDR3 length is 14 residues. Trimming stripped 5 bases from V and 3 bases from J, with 13 bases between. The germline gives CDR1 LGHDT, CDR2 YNNKEL (reference sequence).

The chain is built from TRBV6-5 and TRBJ2-1; 7 nucleotides align to TRBD1. The length of the CDR3 is 16 residues. Germline V gene lookup returns CDR1 MNHEY and CDR2 SVGAGI. J lost 0 bases, V lost 4 bases, and 6 bases had no gene match. The CDR3 nucleotides read TGTGCCAGCAGTTCAGGACAGGTGAGCTCCTACAATGAGCAGTTCTTC. The encoded protein is CASSSGQVSSYNEQFF.

This sequence joins TRBV12-3 or TRBV12-4 and TRBJ2-7; tentative D call: TRBD1 (6 bases). There are 12 residues in the CDR3. Trimming left V 5 bases short and J 7 bases short, with 12 bases between. The CDR3 DNA follows: TGTGCCAGCAGTCGGGACACTGGGGAGCAGTACTTC. Translation gives CASSRDTGEQYF.

The V call is TRBV6-5, the J call TRBJ1-4, with unresolved D. The CDR3 is 15 residues long. In germline, CDR1 is MNHEY, CDR2 SVGAGI. Trimming cost V 6 bases and J 2 bases, with 13 bases left between them. The CDR3 is CASSPAGRTNEKLFF. The DNA of the CDR3 is TGTGCCAGCAGCCCAGCGGGGAGGACTAATGAAAAACTGTTTTTT.

V usage is TRBV20-1 and J usage is TRBJ2-7, with 7 bases fitting TRBD2. Germline V lookup: CDR1 DFQATT, CDR2 SNEGSKA (reference sequence). This CDR3 region has 11 residues. The CDR3 protein is CSSAGYYEQYF. The CDR3 DNA reads as TGCAGCTCAGCGGGGTACTACGAGCAGTACTTC.

With respect to this clone: Other DNA sequences in this sample translate to the same CDR3. This chain joins TRBV18 and TRBJ1-2; no reliable D call. V gave up 2 bases and J gave up 2 bases, with 6 bases separating them. CDR3 length: 13 amino acids. Germline lookup yields CDR1 KGHSH and CDR2 LQKENI. The CDR3 bases are TGTGCCAGCTCACCAGACACCAACTATGGCTACACCTTC. Translated: CASSPDTNYGYTF.